The source of this TCR beta chain is a study of cytomegalovirus exposure and HLA in healthy donors. Findings and limits, study-wide: A later analysis found first-cohort TCR clusters tended to co-occur in the approximately 110 validation repertoires. In vitro assays verified that a few CMV-associated chains recognized CMV antigens specifically. Most TCR sequences were uncommon, yet certain public TCRs appeared in many donors. Using the classifier, cytomegalovirus status was reportedly diagnosed with high specificity and sensitivity.

V was trimmed by 1 base and J by 0 bases, leaving 7 bases between them. Germline V lookup: CDR1 GTSNPN, CDR2 SVGIG (reference sequence). CDR3 size: 15 residues. This table comes from immunoSEQ multiplex PCR, and its TCRdb copy is limited to in-frame clones, with some not included. The sample records tens of thousands of clones, about 94% being singletons. As for this clone: Its specificity is not known.

This rearrangement joins TRBV30 to TRBJ1-6; no reliable D call. The sequencing input was PBMCs. The receptor comes from a man between 18 and 29 years old in good health and CMV-seropositive. CDR3 coding DNA: TGTGCCTGGAGTGAAGAGGTCTCCTATAATTCACCCCTCCACTTT. This gives the protein CAWSEEVSYNSPLHF.